This T cell receptor beta chain derives from a study of T cell repertoires in cytomegalovirus infection. Turning to the study itself: CMV infection together with matching HLA type was indicated by public TCR beta signatures. Study-level results: Identification of carriers of CMV plus the relevant HLA was achieved through cumulative public TCR beta family frequency. It was HLA-C-restricted CMV-specific TCR beta clonotypes that dominated the response ex vivo.

This clonotype was seen only a few times. Its antigen is unknown. Via MiXCR, TCRdb re-called the reads, giving one row per CDR3 protein. The repertoire consists of about 530,000 distinct CDR3 sequences, with 26% occurring once and the leading ten covering approximately 13%. Germline V gene data show CDR1 as MNHEY and CDR2 as SVGEGT. Germline trimming cut 6 bases from V and 6 bases from J; bases unmatched to any gene: 11. The CDR3 has 15 residues. Sequencing used PBMCs. This sequence was found in a human donor in good health (CMV status not recorded). Some clones in this sample may be carry-over from other donors' samples. The chain couples TRBV6-2 or TRBV6-3 to TRBJ2-1, with 7 positions matching TRBD2. The CDR3 reads CASRPGGPGFNEQFF. In nucleotides, the CDR3 is TGTGCCAGCAGGCCGGGAGGACCTGGATTCAATGAGCAGTTCTTC.